These 29 T cell receptor beta chains were all obtained from the same sample, sequenced in a study of a mutant IDH1 vaccine in newly diagnosed glioma. Assay used: immunoSEQ multiplex PCR; TCRdb lists only in-frame clones, some missing. In the table there are about 46,000 clones, around 92% of which are singletons. Documented time point: week 35, safety follow-up. Each vaccine dose was 300 ug of mutant IDH1 20-mer peptide, with topical imiquimod. Their specific antigens are unknown. The sequenced sample was PBMCs, obtained from a glioma patient whose treatment included an IDH1 peptide vaccine. The receptors stem from a man aged 45-65 years with glioma.

The chain uses TRBV7-2 and TRBJ2-5; 8 nucleotides line up with TRBD2. J was trimmed by 4 bases and V by 2 bases; bases with no gene match: 0. This CDR3 region has 13 residues. Germline V lookup: CDR1 SGHTA, CDR2 FQGNSA. In DNA, the CDR3 is TGTGCCAGCAGCTTAAGCGGGAGAGAGACCCAGTACTTC. Translation: CASSLSGRETQYF.

The chain combines TRBV5-6 with TRBJ1-5; 7 positions match TRBD1. Germline V gives CDR1 SGHDT, CDR2 YYEEEE. This CDR3 has 14 residues. The ends lost 0 bases at V and 5 bases at J; junction bases unmatched: 2. Here the CDR3 DNA reads TGTGCCAGCAGCTTGGCAGGGGGAGATCAGCCCCAGCATTTT. It specifies CASSLAGGDQPQHF.

The chain is built from TRBV7-2 and TRBJ1-1, with D maybe TRBD1 (5 bases). The CDR3 is 14 residues long. Trimming removed 2 bases at V and 4 bases at J, with 11 bases between. The germline gives CDR1 SGHTA, CDR2 FQGNSA. CDR3 nucleotide sequence: TGTGCCAGCAGCTTACAGGGAAGGGCCACTGAAGCTTTCTTT. It encodes CASSLQGRATEAFF. Full variable domain (rest looked up from reference TRBV7-2 and TRBJ1-1): GAGVSQSPSNKVTEKGKDVELRCDPISGHTALYWYRQSLGQGLEFLIYFQGNSAPDKSGLPSDRFSAERTGGSVSTLTIQRTQQEDSAVYLCASSLQGRATEAFFGQGTRLTVV.

The J gene is TRBJ2-7, the V gene TRBV27; D might be TRBD1 or TRBD2, each matching 6 bases. CDR3 length equals 14 residues. Trimming removed 5 bases at V and 2 bases at J, with 13 bases between. Germline-derived CDR1 and CDR2 are MNHEY and SMNVEV (reference sequence). The CDR3 nucleotides are TGTGCCAGCAGTGGGGGGCCCCTACCCTACGAGCAGTACTTC. Protein product: CASSGGPLPYEQYF.

This clone was observed once. The CDR3 bases are TGTGCCAGCAGCGTTGGACGGGAGGGAGGCGAGCAGTACTTC. This translates into CASSVGREGGEQYF. The chain carries TRBV9 and TRBJ2-7, with 8 bases aligning to TRBD2. Germline loops: CDR1 SGDLS, CDR2 YYNGEE. CDR3 length: 14 amino acids. Trimming removed 2 bases from V and 6 bases from J; junction bases left unmatched: 7.

The rearrangement joins TRBV28 to TRBJ1-5, with D perhaps TRBD1 (6 bases). Deletions cut 8 bases from V and 9 bases from J, with 23 bases between. CDR1 MDHEN and CDR2 SYDVKM come from the germline V gene. The CDR3 spans 15 residues. The CDR3: CASYGSGARSLPQHF. DNA of the CDR3: TGTGCCAGCTACGGGTCGGGGGCGCGAAGTCTGCCCCAGCATTTT.

The V and J genes are TRBV7-8 and TRBJ1-4; the D gene is possibly TRBD1 (6 bases). The CDR3 totals 17 residues. Germline-derived CDR1 and CDR2 are SGHVS and FQNEAQ. Trimming removed 5 bases from V and 7 bases from J, with 23 bases in between. In nucleotides, the CDR3 is TGTGCCAGCAGCCTAATTAGGGCAGGGGCAATTAGTGAAAAACTGTTTTTT. It specifies CASSLIRAGAISEKLFF.

The V call is TRBV29-1, the J call TRBJ1-3, with TRBD1 as a possible D gene (5 bases). V was shortened by 8 bases and J by 3 bases, with 26 bases between the two germline ends. The germline V gene has CDR1 SQVTM and CDR2 ANQGSEA. This CDR3 has 17 amino acids. The CDR3 is CSPGTLLKPEVGNTIYF. In DNA, the CDR3 is TGCAGCCCCGGGACTCTCCTGAAACCCGAAGTTGGAAACACCATATATTTT. The variable domain in full, with the rest retrieved from reference TRBV29-1 and TRBJ1-3, is SAVISQKPSRDICQRGTSLTIQCQVDSQVTMMFWYRQQPGQSLTLIATANQGSEATYESGFVIDKFPISRPNLTFSTLTVSNMSPEDSSIYLCSPGTLLKPEVGNTIYFGEGSWLTVV.

This chain links TRBV7-2 with TRBJ2-3; perhaps TRBD2 as D (5 bases). The germline CDR1 and CDR2 sequences are SGHTA and FQGNSA. Trimming removed 3 bases at V and 9 bases at J, with 16 bases between. The CDR3 is 14 amino acids. DNA of the CDR3: TGTGCCAGCAGCTTTCTAGCCGTGGGTTCAACGCAGTATTTT. Translated, it gives CASSFLAVGSTQYF.

The chain carries TRBV27 and TRBJ2-7, with 10 positions matching TRBD1. Looked up from germline, CDR1 is MNHEY and CDR2 is SMNVEV (reference sequence). With V trimmed by 6 bases and J by 7 bases, 6 bases remained unmatched. The CDR3 covers 13 residues. The CDR3 DNA sequence: TGTGCCAGCAGGACAGGGGGCGCGGGGGAGCAGTACTTC. Protein sequence: CASRTGGAGEQYF.

The J gene is TRBJ2-3, the V gene TRBV7-6; 14 nucleotides agree with TRBD2. V lost 1 base, J lost 1 base, and 4 bases stayed unmatched. Germline V gives CDR1 SGHVS, CDR2 FNYEAQ. The CDR3 contains 18 residues. The chain's CDR3 is CASSLVVGLAGGTDTQYF. DNA of the CDR3: TGTGCCAGCAGCTTAGTGGTGGGACTAGCGGGGGGCACAGATACGCAGTATTTT.

The V gene is TRBV5-4, the J gene TRBJ1-1, with 8 bases that match TRBD1. The germline gives CDR1 SGHNT, CDR2 YYREEE (reference sequence). The CDR3 is 15 residues long. Unmatched junction bases numbered 4, after V lost 3 bases and J lost 0 bases. CDR3 DNA sequence: TGTGCCAGCAGCTCCCGGGACAGGATGAACACTGAAGCTTTCTTT. This codes for CASSSRDRMNTEAFF.

This clone was recorded only once. This rearrangement joins TRBV5-4 to TRBJ2-5; D may be TRBD1 or TRBD2 (8 bases each). This CDR3 spans 15 amino acids. V gave up 4 bases and J gave up 2 bases, with 15 bases separating them. Germline values: CDR1 SGHNT, CDR2 YYREEE (reference sequence). In DNA, the CDR3 is TGTGCCAGCAGCCCGGGGGGGACAGGACAAGAGACCCAGTACTTC. It yields the protein CASSPGGTGQETQYF.

The V and J genes are TRBV30 and TRBJ2-1; 9 bases map to TRBD2. CDR3 length equals 14 residues. CDR1 is GTSNPN, CDR2 SVGIG, per germline (reference sequence). J lost 6 bases, V lost 3 bases, and 6 bases had no gene match. Written as DNA, the CDR3 is TGTGCCTGGAGCAAACTAGCGGGCCTCAATGAGCAGTTCTTC. This translates into CAWSKLAGLNEQFF. Drawing the rest from reference TRBV30 and TRBJ2-1, the complete variable domain is SQTIHQWPATLVQPVGSPLSLECTVEGTSNPNLYWYRQAAGRGLQLLFYSVGIGQISSEVPQNLSASRPQDRQFILSSKKLLLSDSGFYLCAWSKLAGLNEQFFGPGTRLTVL.

Here the CDR3 DNA reads TGCGCCAGCAGCTTGGCCGGGACAGGGAACACCGGGGAGCTGTTTTTT. As protein: CASSLAGTGNTGELFF. The V call is TRBV5-1, the J call TRBJ2-2; 8 nucleotides match TRBD1. Germline V lookup: CDR1 SGHRS, CDR2 YFSETQ. The junction had 2 bases not matched to a gene; V was cut back by 0 bases and J by 1 base. CDR3 length: 16 amino acids.

The chain recombines TRBV29-1 with TRBJ2-1; possible D gene TRBD2, 5 bases. This CDR3 spans 11 amino acids. CDR1 is SQVTM and CDR2 is ANQGSEA in the germline V gene. V lost 2 bases and J lost 9, with 8 bases in between. This CDR3 reads CSVETRVEQFF. The CDR3 DNA reads as TGCAGCGTTGAAACGAGGGTTGAGCAGTTCTTC.

This clone is a singleton in its sample. V is TRBV4-3 and J is TRBJ2-7, with D tentatively TRBD2 (5 bases). Trimming removed 0 bases at V and 4 bases at J, with 7 bases between. Germline V gene data show CDR1 as LGHNA and CDR2 as YSLEER. The CDR3 runs 13 residues. The CDR3 DNA follows: TGCGCCAGCAGCCAAGATAGGAGGTACGAGCAGTACTTC. Protein product: CASSQDRRYEQYF.

This chain connects TRBV18 to TRBJ2-3; D not certain. The CDR3 sequence is 15 residues long. V was trimmed by 6 bases and J by 3 bases, leaving 16 bases between them. Germline assignment: CDR1 KGHSH and CDR2 LQKENI. The CDR3 nucleotides are TGTGCCAGCTCGACCGCCGGCCTTTCGACAGATACGCAGTATTTT. Translating gives CASSTAGLSTDTQYF.

V and J are TRBV5-1 and TRBJ2-7; possible D gene TRBD2, 5 bases. Germline CDR1 and CDR2: SGHRS and YFSETQ. Trimming took off 4 bases at V and 3 bases at J, with 14 bases between the two ends. This CDR3 is built from 14 residues. CDR3 protein: CASSVGSPLYEQYF. The DNA of the CDR3 is TGCGCCAGCAGCGTAGGGAGCCCCCTCTACGAGCAGTACTTC.

J is TRBJ2-1 and V is TRBV7-2, with unresolved D. The length of the CDR3 is 15 residues. Germline assignment: CDR1 SGHTA and CDR2 FQGNSA. The V and J ends lost 5 bases and 4 bases respectively, with 15 bases between them. The DNA of the CDR3 is TGTGCCAGCAGCCTAGACGGTGAGGCTTACAATGAGCAGTTCTTC. It specifies CASSLDGEAYNEQFF. Supplemented by reference TRBV7-2 and TRBJ2-1, the full variable domain reads GAGVSQSPSNKVTEKGKDVELRCDPISGHTALYWYRQSLGQGLEFLIYFQGNSAPDKSGLPSDRFSAERTGGSVSTLTIQRTQQEDSAVYLCASSLDGEAYNEQFFGPGTRLTVL.

The chain uses TRBV7-9 and TRBJ2-4, with TRBD1 matching 8 bases. In germline, CDR1 is SEHNR, CDR2 FQNEAQ (reference sequence). The CDR3 is 15 amino acids. J was trimmed by 6 bases and V by 2 bases; bases with no gene match: 6. CDR3 amino acids: CASSLTQGALNIQYF. The DNA for the CDR3 is TGTGCCAGCAGCTTAACTCAGGGGGCGTTAAACATTCAGTACTTC. Full variable domain (rest looked up from reference TRBV7-9 and TRBJ2-4): DTGVSQNPRHKITKRGQNVTFRCDPISEHNRLYWYRQTLGQGPEFLTYFQNEAQLEKSRLLSDRFSAERPKGSFSTLEIQRTEQGDSAMYLCASSLTQGALNIQYFGAGTRLSVL.

The V call is TRBV4-1, the J call TRBJ2-7; D remains ambiguous. Trimming left V 5 bases short and J 2 bases short, with 16 bases between. The CDR3 totals 15 residues. Germline CDR1 reads MGHRA; CDR2 reads YSYEKL. The CDR3 protein is CASSVTTGRAYEQYF. In DNA, the CDR3 is TGCGCCAGCAGCGTGACAACGGGTCGGGCCTACGAGCAGTACTTC.

The genes are TRBV27 and TRBJ2-5; 10 bases map to TRBD1. The CDR3 is 13 residues long. CDR1 is MNHEY and CDR2 is SMNVEV in the germline V gene (reference sequence). Trimming took 5 bases from V and 4 from J; bases not matched to a gene: 1. The CDR3 protein is CASSRQGAETQYF. DNA of the CDR3: TGTGCCAGCAGTCGACAGGGGGCAGAGACCCAGTACTTC.

This chain's CDR3 is CASSHGGNQPQHF. The CDR3 nucleotides read TGCGCCAGCAGCCATGGGGGGAATCAGCCCCAGCATTTT. V is TRBV4-3 and J is TRBJ1-5, with D perhaps matching TRBD1 (5 bases). Per the germline V gene, CDR1 is LGHNA and CDR2 is YSLEER. Deletions cut 3 bases from V and 4 bases from J, with 7 bases between. The CDR3 has 13 residues.

The chain employs TRBV2 and TRBJ1-5, with D possibly matching TRBD1 (6 bases). Trimming removed 3 bases from V and 4 bases from J, with 16 bases in between. The CDR3 length is 16 residues. Germline CDR1 is SNHLY and CDR2 is FYNNEI. In DNA form, the CDR3 reads TGTGCCAGCAGTGACACACAGGGAGGGGATAATCAGCCCCAGCATTTT. This encodes CASSDTQGGDNQPQHF.

The chain has TRBV5-1 and TRBJ2-1, with 8 bases lining up with TRBD1. CDR1 and CDR2 (germline): SGHRS, YFSETQ. CDR3 length: 15 amino acids. Trimming removed 0 bases from V and 6 bases from J; junction bases left unmatched: 5. CDR3 DNA sequence: TGCGCCAGCAGCTTGGACGACAGGGGTATCAATGAGCAGTTCTTC. It specifies CASSLDDRGINEQFF.

The chain is built from TRBV5-6 and TRBJ2-7; 10 positions match TRBD1. With V trimmed by 6 bases and J by 2 bases, 5 bases remained unmatched. Germline CDR1 SGHDT, CDR2 YYEEEE. CDR3 size: 14 residues. CDR3 nucleotides: TGTGCCAGCACCGGGACAGGGGTAACCTACGAGCAGTACTTC. It specifies CASTGTGVTYEQYF.

The chain joins TRBV10-2 to TRBJ1-6, with unresolved D. The CDR3 extends over 15 amino acids. Germline CDR1 and CDR2: WSHSY and SAAADI. The ends were cut back, 6 bases at V and 2 bases at J, with 11 bases in the middle. The CDR3 loop is CASRPPGAYNSPLHF. CDR3 bases: TGCGCCAGCAGACCCCCCGGGGCCTATAATTCACCCCTCCACTTT.

The V gene is TRBV9, the J gene TRBJ1-4; D is undetermined. CDR3 length equals 15 residues. Germline-derived CDR1 and CDR2 are SGDLS and YYNGEE. V lost 0 bases and J lost 3, with 9 bases in between. The CDR3 sequence is CASSVVGRPNEKLFF. The CDR3 bases are TGTGCCAGCAGCGTAGTAGGGAGGCCTAATGAAAAACTGTTTTTT.